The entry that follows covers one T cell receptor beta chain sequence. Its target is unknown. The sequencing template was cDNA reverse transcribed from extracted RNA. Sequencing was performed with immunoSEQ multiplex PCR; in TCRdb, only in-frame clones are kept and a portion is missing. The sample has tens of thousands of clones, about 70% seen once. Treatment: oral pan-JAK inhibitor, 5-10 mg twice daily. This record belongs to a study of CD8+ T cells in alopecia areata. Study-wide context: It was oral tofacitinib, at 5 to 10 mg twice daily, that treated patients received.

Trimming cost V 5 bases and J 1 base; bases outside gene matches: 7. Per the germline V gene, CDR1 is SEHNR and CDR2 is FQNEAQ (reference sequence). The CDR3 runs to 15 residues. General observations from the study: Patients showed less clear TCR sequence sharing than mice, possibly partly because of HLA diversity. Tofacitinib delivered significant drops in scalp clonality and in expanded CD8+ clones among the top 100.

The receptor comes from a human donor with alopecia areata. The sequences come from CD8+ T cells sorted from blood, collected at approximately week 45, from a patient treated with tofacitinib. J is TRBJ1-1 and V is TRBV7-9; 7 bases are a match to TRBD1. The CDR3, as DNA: TGTGCCAGCAGCCCGGAGGGACAGCAGAACACTGAAGCTTTCTTT. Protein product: CASSPEGQQNTEAFF. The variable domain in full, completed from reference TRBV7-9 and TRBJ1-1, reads DTGVSQNPRHKITKRGQNVTFRCDPISEHNRLYWYRQTLGQGPEFLTYFQNEAQLEKSRLLSDRFSAERPKGSFSTLEIQRTEQGDSAMYLCASSPEGQQNTEAFFGQGTRLTVV.